Shown below are 17 T cell receptor beta chains from a single sample sequenced in a study of CD8+ T cells in alopecia areata. Documented treatment: oral pan-JAK inhibitor, 5-10 mg twice daily. RNA was extracted and reverse transcribed into cDNA as the sequencing template. The protocol was immunoSEQ multiplex PCR, while the TCRdb copy is restricted to in-frame clones and leaves out a portion. The data contain about 220,000 clones, under 75% of them singletons. The specimen was CD4+ T cells sorted from blood, collected at week 4, from a patient treated with tofacitinib. The receptor source for this set is a human donor with alopecia areata.

This chain links TRBV10-3 with TRBJ2-5; the match to TRBD2 covers 11 bases. The J call could be wrong; TRBJ2-7 is a better fit for the DNA end. Per the germline V gene, CDR1 is ENHRY and CDR2 is SYGVKD. CDR3 length: 14 amino acids. The CDR3, as DNA: TGTGCCATCAGCCGACTAGCGGGGTCCTACGAGCAGTACTTC. Protein: CAISRLAGSYEQYF.

The J gene is TRBJ1-2, the V gene TRBV15, with TRBD1 as a possible D gene (5 bases). The ends were cut back, 5 bases at V and 8 bases at J, with 15 bases in the middle. Germline V CDR1 and CDR2: LNHNV, YYDKDF (reference sequence). The CDR3 contains 13 residues. Written as DNA, the CDR3 is TGTGCCACCAGCGCCCGAGGACAAGGCGGCTACACCTTC. Protein sequence: CATSARGQGGYTF.

The chain employs TRBV7-2 and TRBJ1-5; no clear D. Germline-derived CDR1 and CDR2 are SGHTA and FQGNSA. The CDR3 consists of 14 residues. V lost 3 bases and J lost 0, with 6 bases in between. The CDR3 protein is CASSFEYSNQPQHF. CDR3 bases: TGTGCCAGCAGCTTCGAGTATAGCAATCAGCCCCAGCATTTT.

The chain joins TRBV5-1 to TRBJ2-3; 16 nucleotides line up with TRBD2. The CDR3 loop spans 18 amino acids. After removal of 4 bases from V and 4 bases from J, the junction contained 9 bases not matched to a gene. Germline V gene lookup returns CDR1 SGHRS and CDR2 YFSETQ. The CDR3 reads CASSPTGTSGGGADTQYF. DNA of the CDR3: TGCGCCAGCAGCCCGACCGGGACTAGCGGGGGGGGCGCAGATACGCAGTATTTT.

The V gene is TRBV12-1, the J gene TRBJ2-7; TRBD1 is the table's D call, not checked against the DNA. TRBV12-1 has pseudogene status. The CDR3 covers 10 residues. CDR3: CASSHYEQYF. CDR3 bases: TGTGCCAGCAGCCACTACGAGCAGTACTTC.

V is TRBV30 and J is TRBJ1-5; 7 nucleotides match TRBD1. The germline V gene encodes CDR1 GTSNPN and CDR2 SVGIG (reference sequence). The CDR3 runs 13 residues. J gave up 5 bases and V 3 bases, and 4 bases lay outside the gene matches. CDR3 bases: TGTGCCTGGAGCCCCGGGACAGATCAGCCCCAGCATTTT. Translated: CAWSPGTDQPQHF.

J is TRBJ1-2 and V is TRBV5-1, with D possibly TRBD1 on 5 matching bases. The V and J ends lost 1 base and 2 bases respectively, with 9 bases between them. Germline CDR1 SGHRS, CDR2 YFSETQ. There are 14 residues in the CDR3. The CDR3 reads CASSLYGANYGYTF. The CDR3 nucleotides are TGCGCCAGCAGCTTGTATGGGGCCAACTATGGCTACACCTTC.

The table lists this clone with a few counts. V and J are TRBV2 and TRBJ1-4; the match to TRBD1 covers 8 bases. V lost 6 bases, J lost 6 bases, and 9 bases stayed unmatched. There are 15 residues in the CDR3. Germline V gene lookup returns CDR1 SNHLY and CDR2 FYNNEI. The CDR3 DNA reads as TGTGCCAGCAGCTCCAACAGGGGGAGCGATGAAAAACTGTTTTTT. Translation: CASSSNRGSDEKLFF.

This clone was counted at least ten times. V is TRBV6-6 and J is TRBJ1-4; D call uncertain. The CDR3 is 10 amino acids. In germline, CDR1 is MNHNY, CDR2 SVGAGI (reference sequence). V lost 6 bases to trimming and J lost 8 bases, with 4 bases between them. CDR3 sequence (DNA): TGTGCCAGCAGCCGAGAAAAACTGTTTTTT. Its translation is CASSREKLFF.

The chain couples TRBV5-1 to TRBJ1-2; D may be TRBD1 (5 bases). Per germline, CDR1 SGHRS and CDR2 YFSETQ. This CDR3 contains 15 residues. V dropped 5 bases and J dropped 2 bases, with 16 bases sitting between them. CDR3 loop: CASSLEGRGNYGYTF. The CDR3 DNA reads as TGCGCCAGCAGTCTGGAAGGTCGGGGGAACTATGGCTACACCTTC.

J is TRBJ2-5 and V is TRBV2, with a tentative D call TRBD1 (6 bases). The CDR3 loop spans 14 amino acids. Germline lookup yields CDR1 SNHLY and CDR2 FYNNEI. Trimming cost V 6 bases and J 2 bases, with 13 bases left between them. The CDR3 DNA is TGTGCCAGCAGCGACGGCAGGGGACAAGAGACCCAGTACTTC. This translates into CASSDGRGQETQYF.

This clone came up a few times. V is TRBV7-8 and J is TRBJ2-7; D is ambiguous. V gave up 2 bases and J gave up 3 bases, with 14 bases separating them. Germline CDR1 is SGHVS and CDR2 is FQNEAQ. The CDR3 has 15 amino acids. CDR3 DNA sequence: TGTGCCAGCAGCTTAAGGTCGGCTGGGTTCTACGAGCAGTACTTC. It codes for CASSLRSAGFYEQYF.

This chain uses TRBV4-3 with TRBJ1-5; TRBD1 agrees at 8 bases. The V and J ends lost 3 bases and 8 bases, in that order; junction bases with no gene match: 9. CDR1 is LGHNA and CDR2 is YSLEER in the germline V gene. There are 15 residues in the CDR3. The DNA for the CDR3 is TGCGCCAGCAGCCAGAATCAGGGGGCTCCGGAGCCCCAGCATTTT. Encoded protein: CASSQNQGAPEPQHF.

The gene calls are TRBV25-1 and TRBJ1-3; D is undetermined. The CDR3 totals 14 residues. Germline V lookup: CDR1 MGHDK, CDR2 SYGVNS. V dropped 4 bases and J dropped 2 bases, with 9 bases sitting between them. The CDR3 DNA reads TGTGCCAGCAGTGGTAAGCAGACTGGAAACACCATATATTTT. The encoded protein is CASSGKQTGNTIYF.

The chain combines TRBV4-3 with TRBJ2-7; D gene unclear. Trimming removed 1 base at V and 0 bases at J, with 7 bases between. The germline V gene encodes CDR1 LGHNA and CDR2 YSLEER. The CDR3 has 14 amino acids. The CDR3 protein is CASSQVPNSYEQYF. The DNA for the CDR3 is TGCGCCAGCAGCCAAGTCCCCAACTCCTACGAGCAGTACTTC.

This clone was detected many times. The chain is built from TRBV29-1 and TRBJ2-3; D gene ambiguous. The CDR3 sequence is 13 residues long. The V end lost 6 bases, the J end lost 2 bases, and 12 bases lay between the germline ends. Germline V CDR1 and CDR2: SQVTM, ANQGSEA. The CDR3 DNA reads TGCAGCGTGAGCACTACCACCACAGATACGCAGTATTTT. Amino acids: CSVSTTTTDTQYF.

The chain couples TRBV29-1 to TRBJ2-7; the match to TRBD2 covers 10 bases. V gave up 2 bases and J gave up 3 bases; unmatched junction bases: 1. This CDR3 is built from 13 residues. Germline lookup yields CDR1 SQVTM and CDR2 ANQGSEA. The CDR3 is CSVESSGGYEQYF. DNA of the CDR3: TGCAGCGTTGAATCTAGCGGGGGCTACGAGCAGTACTTC.